This record covers a single T cell receptor (beta chain). The sample belongs to a study of Ad26.COV2.S vaccination and SARS-CoV-2 variants. Overall study context: Donor joined the COV1001 Ad26.COV2.S trial arm. Donor got 5x10^10 or 1x10^11 viral particles of Ad26.COV2.S.

The V end lost 2 bases, the J end lost 5 bases, and 10 bases lay between the germline ends. This CDR3 is 13 amino acids long. Germline V gives CDR1 SGDLS, CDR2 YYNGEE. The table came from immunoSEQ multiplex PCR; TCRdb's copy has only in-frame clones and leaves some out. The table includes roughly 420,000 clones, 70% to 90% detected once. The treatment denotes: over 15 received Ad26.COV2.S at low or high dose, single or two shots; roughly 5 received placebo; per-sample allocation not given. Samples were taken on day 63 after the first vaccine or placebo injection. Sequencing used peripheral blood, obtained in a trial of Ad26.COV2.S vaccine versus placebo. V usage is TRBV9 and J usage is TRBJ1-1; D perhaps matches TRBD1 (6 bases). The TCR comes from a person between 18 and 65 years old who received the Ad26.COV2.S COVID-19 vaccine or a placebo. In nucleotides, the CDR3 is TGTGCCAGCAGCGTTGGGGGGGCTACTGAAGCTTTCTTT. This sequence encodes CASSVGGATEAFF.